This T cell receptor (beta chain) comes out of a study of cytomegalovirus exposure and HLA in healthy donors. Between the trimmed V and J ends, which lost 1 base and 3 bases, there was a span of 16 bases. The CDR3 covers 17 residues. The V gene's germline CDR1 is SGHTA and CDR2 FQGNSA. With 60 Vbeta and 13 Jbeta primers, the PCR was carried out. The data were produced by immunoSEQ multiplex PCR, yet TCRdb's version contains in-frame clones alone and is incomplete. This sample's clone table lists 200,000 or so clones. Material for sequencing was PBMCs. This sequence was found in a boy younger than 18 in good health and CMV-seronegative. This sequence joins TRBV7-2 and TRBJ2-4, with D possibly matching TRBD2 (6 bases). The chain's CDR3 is CASSLELGGDFKNIQYF. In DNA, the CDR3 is TGTGCCAGCAGCTTAGAGTTGGGCGGGGACTTCAAAAACATTCAGTACTTC.